Below, 22 T cell receptor beta chains from the same sample are listed, as sequenced in a study of T cell responses to AZD1222 COVID-19 vaccine. The protocol was immunoSEQ multiplex PCR, while the TCRdb copy is restricted to in-frame clones and leaves out a portion. The table shows roughly 120,000 clones, with 81% occurring only once. The material was peripheral blood, obtained on day 0 of AZD1222 vaccination. The receptors originated from an adult in good health.

V and J are TRBV5-1 and TRBJ1-2; 9 bases are shared with TRBD1. Germline lookup yields CDR1 SGHRS and CDR2 YFSETQ. V lost 6 bases and J lost 6; bases outside the gene matches: 9. CDR3 size: 14 residues. CDR3 DNA sequence: TGCGCCAGCACCCCGGGACAGGGAATCGATGGCTACACCTTC. It specifies CASTPGQGIDGYTF.

The chain carries TRBV3-1 (or the pseudogene TRBV3-2) and TRBJ2-7; 8 bases are a match to TRBD2. Germline CDR1 is LGHDT and CDR2 is YNNKEL (reference sequence). J was trimmed by 3 bases and V by 1 base; bases with no gene match: 5. The CDR3 extends over 15 amino acids. This chain's CDR3 is CASSQVAGGGYEQYF. The CDR3 nucleotides are TGTGCCAGCAGCCAAGTTGCGGGGGGCGGCTACGAGCAGTACTTC.

The chain is built from TRBV10-3 and TRBJ1-5; D uncertain. V lost 2 bases, J lost 5 bases, and 10 bases lay in between. The germline V gene encodes CDR1 ENHRY and CDR2 SYGVKD. The length of the CDR3 is 14 residues. In DNA form, the CDR3 reads TGTGCCATCAGTGAGGGGCAGCTCCATCAGCCCCAGCATTTT. Protein: CAISEGQLHQPQHF.

J is TRBJ1-2 and V is TRBV6-5; 7 bases are a match to TRBD1. CDR1 MNHEY and CDR2 SVGAGI come from the germline V gene. There are 13 residues in the CDR3. The ends lost 2 bases at V and 3 bases at J; junction bases unmatched: 0. The CDR3: CASSYRGHYGYTF. CDR3 bases: TGTGCCAGCAGTTACAGGGGGCACTATGGCTACACCTTC.

Concerning this clone: The germline gene is not matched at one end of the junction; a read error may be the cause. The CDR3 loop is CASSGEGTSVDPF. The CDR3 DNA reads TGTGCCAGCAGCGGGGAAGGGACTAGCGTGGATCCTTTT. The rearrangement links TRBV5-6 to TRBJ2-3, with 10 bases fitting TRBD2. This CDR3 is built from 13 residues. CDR1 and CDR2 (germline): SGHDT, YYEEEE.

J is TRBJ1-5 and V is TRBV7-6; a possible D gene is TRBD1 (6 bases). Germline-derived CDR1 and CDR2 are SGHVS and FNYEAQ. The CDR3 runs 14 residues. The germline V and J ends were trimmed by 5 bases and 6 bases, with 14 bases remaining between them. The CDR3 region is CASSRGGVGQPQHF. The CDR3 DNA sequence: TGTGCCAGCAGCCGAGGGGGGGTGGGTCAGCCCCAGCATTTT.

The V call is TRBV14, the J call TRBJ1-2; D uncertain. Trimming took off 1 base at V and 2 bases at J, with 8 bases between the two ends. CDR3 length: 14 amino acids. The germline CDR1 and CDR2 sequences are SGHDN and FVKESK. CDR3 loop: CASSQGGPNYGYTF. Here the CDR3 DNA reads TGTGCCAGCAGCCAAGGTGGCCCCAACTATGGCTACACCTTC.

V is TRBV7-3 and J is TRBJ2-1, with 10 positions matching TRBD2. CDR3 size: 15 residues. The junction had 7 bases not matched to a gene; V was cut back by 5 bases and J by 6 bases. Germline-derived CDR1 and CDR2 are SGHTA and FQGTGA. CDR3 protein: CASSVASGGFNEQFF. The DNA of the CDR3 is TGTGCCAGCAGCGTGGCTAGCGGGGGATTCAATGAGCAGTTCTTC.

The chain has TRBV6-5 and TRBJ2-7; D might be TRBD1 or TRBD2, each matching 5 bases. Trimming removed 0 bases at V and 5 bases at J, with 17 bases between. CDR1 and CDR2 from the germline V gene are MNHEY and SVGAGI. This CDR3 spans 16 amino acids. The CDR3 coding sequence is TGTGCCAGCAGTTACTCGCTAGGGAAGGGACCCAACGAGCAGTACTTC. Protein product: CASSYSLGKGPNEQYF.

This clone was observed a few times. The chain couples TRBV12-3 or TRBV12-4 to TRBJ2-6; D gene unclear. Trimming shortened V by 6 bases and J by 1 base, and 4 bases separated the two germline ends. The CDR3 runs to 13 residues. CDR3 nucleotides: TGTGCCAGCAGACCGTCTGGGGCCAACGTCCTGACTTTC. It specifies CASRPSGANVLTF.

Here the CDR3 DNA reads TGTGCCAGCAGTAGCGGGACTAGCGGGAGCAGGAATGAGCAGTTCTTC. The encoded protein is CASSSGTSGSRNEQFF. The genes are TRBV28 and TRBJ2-1; 14 nucleotides agree with TRBD2. The germline V gene encodes CDR1 MDHEN and CDR2 SYDVKM. Trimming cost V 5 bases and J 7 bases; bases outside gene matches: 7. This CDR3 comprises 16 residues.

The rearrangement uses TRBV7-2 and TRBJ1-2, with D possibly being TRBD1 (6 bases). The V and J ends lost 0 bases and 6 bases respectively, with 17 bases between them. The length of the CDR3 is 16 residues. Per germline, CDR1 SGHTA and CDR2 FQGNSA. CDR3 coding DNA: TGTGCCAGCAGCTTAGCGCTCGGCAGGGGAGGGGATGGCTACACCTTC. Translation gives CASSLALGRGGDGYTF. The complete variable domain, with remaining parts taken from reference TRBV7-2 and TRBJ1-2, reads GAGVSQSPSNKVTEKGKDVELRCDPISGHTALYWYRQSLGQGLEFLIYFQGNSAPDKSGLPSDRFSAERTGGSVSTLTIQRTQQEDSAVYLCASSLALGRGGDGYTFGSGTRLTVV.

The CDR3 loop is CASSLSENQPQHF. The CDR3 nucleotides read TGTGCCAGCAGTTTATCGGAAAATCAGCCCCAGCATTTT. The gene calls are TRBV12-3 or TRBV12-4 and TRBJ1-5; no firm D call. Trimming took off 2 bases at V and 4 bases at J, with 6 bases between the two ends. This CDR3 has 13 residues.

This sequence joins TRBV11-2 and TRBJ2-2; possible D gene TRBD2, 6 bases. V gave up 2 bases and J gave up 4 bases, with 8 bases separating them. The CDR3 spans 14 residues. Germline V lookup: CDR1 SGHAT, CDR2 FQNNGV. The CDR3 here is CASSLWRATGELFF. As DNA, the CDR3 is TGTGCCAGCAGCTTATGGAGGGCCACCGGGGAGCTGTTTTTT.

This clone has just a few counts. V gene TRBV2 combines with J gene TRBJ2-2, with TRBD1 as a possible D gene (5 bases). The CDR3 runs 15 residues. V was pared by 6 bases and J by 3 bases, with 14 bases between. CDR1 and CDR2 from the germline V gene are SNHLY and FYNNEI. The CDR3, as DNA: TGTGCCAGCAGCCCCATAGGGGTTTACACCGGGGAGCTGTTTTTT. It yields the protein CASSPIGVYTGELFF.

The chain employs TRBV5-5 and TRBJ1-1, with a tentative D call TRBD1 (6 bases). Trimming took off 7 bases at V and 3 bases at J, with 19 bases between the two ends. This CDR3 comprises 15 residues. The germline V gene encodes CDR1 SGHKS and CDR2 YYEKEE (reference sequence). CDR3: CASGKTGASDTEAFF. CDR3 nucleotides: TGTGCCAGCGGAAAGACGGGGGCCTCTGACACTGAAGCTTTCTTT.

This chain links TRBV25-1 with TRBJ2-7; 11 bases are shared with TRBD2. Germline lookup yields CDR1 MGHDK and CDR2 SYGVNS. The CDR3 totals 17 residues. The J segment lost 3 bases and the V segment lost 3 bases, leaving 10 bases of the junction unmatched. CDR3 protein: CASSDSPRSGGDYEQYF. In DNA form, the CDR3 reads TGTGCCAGCAGTGATTCACCCCGTAGCGGGGGGGACTACGAGCAGTACTTC.

The genes are TRBV24-1 and TRBJ2-1; D gene uncertain. Germline V gene sequence: CDR1 KGHDR, CDR2 SFDVKD. This CDR3 is 17 amino acids long. The V end lost 4 bases, the J end lost 1 base, and 16 bases lay between the germline ends. CDR3 in DNA: TGTGCCACCAGTGACCCGACTCGGGCGACGTCCTACAATGAGCAGTTCTTC. Protein product: CATSDPTRATSYNEQFF.

J is TRBJ2-2 and V is TRBV19; 10 bases are shared with TRBD1. The germline V gene encodes CDR1 LNHDA and CDR2 SQIVND (reference sequence). J was trimmed by 2 bases and V by 7 bases; bases with no gene match: 7. The CDR3 covers 16 residues. CDR3 nucleotides: TGTGCCAGTAACTCCGGGACAGGGGTAAACACCGGGGAGCTGTTTTTT. It yields the protein CASNSGTGVNTGELFF. Drawing the rest from reference TRBV19 and TRBJ2-2, the complete variable domain is DGGITQSPKYLFRKEGQNVTLSCEQNLNHDAMYWYRQDPGQGLRLIYYSQIVNDFQKGDIAEGYSVSREKKESFPLTVTSAQKNPTAFYLCASNSGTGVNTGELFFGEGSRLTVL.

V is TRBV29-1 and J is TRBJ1-5, with D perhaps matching TRBD1 (6 bases). Germline CDR1 SQVTM, CDR2 ANQGSEA. V lost 4 bases to trimming and J lost 0 bases, with 16 bases between them. This CDR3 comprises 16 residues. CDR3 sequence (DNA): TGCAGCGTTGTCACGGCAGGGGTAGGTAGCAATCAGCCCCAGCATTTT. Translated, it gives CSVVTAGVGSNQPQHF.

The chain links TRBV4-3 to TRBJ2-1; D may be TRBD2 (5 bases). The CDR3 contains 17 residues. The V gene lost 2 bases and the J gene lost 7 bases, with 21 bases spanning the gap. Germline lookup yields CDR1 LGHNA and CDR2 YSLEER. CDR3 protein: CASSQSPRGTPGNEQFF. CDR3 nucleotides: TGCGCCAGCAGCCAATCGCCCCGGGGTACCCCGGGGAATGAGCAGTTCTTC.

The chain employs TRBV6-2 or TRBV6-3 and TRBJ2-1; D is undetermined. The CDR3 has 14 amino acids. V dropped 4 bases and J dropped 4 bases, with 11 bases sitting between them. Germline assignment: CDR1 MNHEY and CDR2 SVGEGT. The CDR3 DNA is TGTGCCAGCAGTTTTCAGAGAGGTTACAATGAGCAGTTCTTC. This encodes CASSFQRGYNEQFF.